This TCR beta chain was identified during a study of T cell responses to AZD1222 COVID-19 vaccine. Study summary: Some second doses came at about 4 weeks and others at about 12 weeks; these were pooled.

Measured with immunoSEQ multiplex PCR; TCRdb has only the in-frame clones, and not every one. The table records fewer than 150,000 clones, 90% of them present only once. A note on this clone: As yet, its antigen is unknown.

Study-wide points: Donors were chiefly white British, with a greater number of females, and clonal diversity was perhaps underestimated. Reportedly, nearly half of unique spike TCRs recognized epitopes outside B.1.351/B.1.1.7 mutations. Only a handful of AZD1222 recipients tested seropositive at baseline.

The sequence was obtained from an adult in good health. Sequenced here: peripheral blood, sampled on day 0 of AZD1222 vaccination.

The CDR3 bases are TGTGCCAGCAGTTACCCTACCCCTGGCGGGAGCACCTACAATGAGCAGTTCTTC. As protein: CASSYPTPGGSTYNEQFF. The rearrangement links TRBV6-2 or TRBV6-3 to TRBJ2-1, with 7 bases lining up with TRBD2. The trim removed 2 bases at V and 2 bases at J, leaving 12 bases unmatched. Germline values: CDR1 MNHEY, CDR2 SVGEGT. This CDR3 has 18 amino acids.